These 10 T cell receptor beta chains share one sample of origin, sequenced in a study of blood T cell repertoires in COVID-19. The method was immunoSEQ multiplex PCR; TCRdb's version includes in-frame clones alone and lacks a portion of them. The sample gives under 200,000 clones, 70% to 80% of which show up once; around 6% is in the top ten. Material: peripheral blood. Receptors originate from a woman between 35 and 50 years old with COVID-19, enrolled during active disease.

In its sample, this clone was seen once. The chain couples TRBV7-2 to TRBJ2-3; D gene ambiguous. V dropped 1 base and J dropped 6 bases, with 14 bases sitting between them. The germline CDR1 and CDR2 sequences are SGHTA and FQGNSA. The CDR3 runs 15 residues. For the CDR3, the DNA is TGTGCCAGCAGCTTAGACTCCTCCGCCAGGGATACGCAGTATTTT. Translated: CASSLDSSARDTQYF.

This clone was detected a few times. It is unclear where the CDR3 begins or ends on the DNA, so no DNA is shown, and the CDR3 is as TCRdb lists it. The chain is built from TRBV7-6 and TRBJ2-2; the D segment call TRBD2 is taken from the table without a DNA check. The CDR3 has 15 residues if both end residues are counted. The germline V gene encodes CDR1 SGHVS and CDR2 FNYEAQ. The CDR3 is CASSLGRLRAGELFF.

The chain links TRBV7-2 to TRBJ1-5; TRBD1 matches at 7 bases. CDR3 length: 16 amino acids. The V gene's germline CDR1 is SGHTA and CDR2 FQGNSA. The ends lost 5 bases at V and 3 bases at J; junction bases unmatched: 10. The CDR3 DNA sequence: TGTGCCAGCAGCCCGGGACAGCCCAGGAACAATCAGCCCCAGCATTTT. It yields the protein CASSPGQPRNNQPQHF.

The chain recombines TRBV6-2 or TRBV6-3 with TRBJ2-2, with 8 nucleotides matching TRBD1. Germline CDR1 is MNHEY and CDR2 is SVGEGT. J was trimmed by 4 bases and V by 2 bases; bases with no gene match: 3. The CDR3 has 15 residues. The CDR3 coding sequence is TGTGCCAGCAGTTACAGAGACAGGGGCACCGGGGAGCTGTTTTTT. Its translation: CASSYRDRGTGELFF.

The chain carries TRBV5-1 and TRBJ2-7; D gene uncertain. The CDR3 contains 17 residues. Trimming removed 0 bases from V and 4 bases from J, with 20 bases in between. Germline assignment: CDR1 SGHRS and CDR2 YFSETQ. CDR3 sequence: CASSLDSRQTRNYEQYF. The CDR3 bases are TGCGCCAGCAGCTTGGATTCGAGGCAGACCCGGAATTACGAGCAGTACTTC.

This clone was observed once. This chain joins TRBV20-1 and TRBJ2-3, with D possibly TRBD2 on 7 matching bases. Germline V CDR1 and CDR2: DFQATT, SNEGSKA (reference sequence). V was clipped by 3 bases and J by 0 bases, with 13 bases between them. CDR3 length: 15 amino acids. CDR3 nucleotides: TGCAGTGCTAGTTTTCGGGGGGCAAGCACAGATACGCAGTATTTT. Translating gives CSASFRGASTDTQYF.

This chain links TRBV14 with TRBJ2-2; 9 bases match TRBD2. Trimming at V came to 0 bases and at J to 2 bases, leaving 4 bases not matched to a gene. The CDR3 loop spans 17 amino acids. Germline CDR1 SGHDN, CDR2 FVKESK. The CDR3 here is CASSQDRLAGNTGELFF. CDR3 DNA sequence: TGTGCCAGCAGCCAAGATCGGCTAGCGGGAAACACCGGGGAGCTGTTTTTT.

This clone was counted once. Additional DNA sequences in this sample encode the identical CDR3. The chain joins TRBV5-1 to TRBJ2-7, with TRBD1 identical over 7 bases. CDR3 length: 12 amino acids. V lost 1 base to trimming and J lost 7 bases; unmatched junction nucleotides: 2. CDR1 and CDR2 (germline): SGHRS, YFSETQ. CDR3 residues: CASSLTGDEQYF. In nucleotides, the CDR3 is TGCGCCAGCAGCTTGACAGGGGATGAGCAGTACTTC.

The V gene is TRBV2, the J gene TRBJ2-1, with TRBD2 as a possible D gene (6 bases). This CDR3 is built from 11 residues. With 6 bases removed from V and 7 bases from J, the gap between germline ends came to 7 bases. Germline-derived CDR1 and CDR2 are SNHLY and FYNNEI. The CDR3 nucleotides read TGTGCCAGCAGACGGGAGAATGAGCAGTTCTTC. Its translation: CASRRENEQFF.

V is TRBV5-8 and J is TRBJ2-2, with 8 bases that match TRBD1. This CDR3 has 15 amino acids. Germline-derived CDR1 and CDR2 are SGHTS and YDEGEE. V gave up 2 bases and J gave up 1 base; unmatched junction bases: 1. The CDR3 DNA reads as TGTGCCAGCAGCTTTGGACAGGGGAACACCGGGGAGCTGTTTTTT. Translating it yields CASSFGQGNTGELFF.